This entry is about one TCR beta chain. The protocol was immunoSEQ multiplex PCR, while the TCRdb copy is restricted to in-frame clones and leaves out a portion. The table records about 330,000 clones, roughly 90% of them present only once. These data are taken from a study of blood T cell repertoires in COVID-19. V dropped 0 bases and J dropped 2; count of bases not matched to a gene: 0. The CDR3 has 14 residues. Germline CDR1 and CDR2: LGHDT and YNNKEL (reference sequence). The V and J genes are TRBV3-1 (or the pseudogene TRBV3-2) and TRBJ2-7, with 8 bases identical to TRBD1. The TCR originated in a man younger than 35 who had recovered from COVID-19. Source material: peripheral blood. The DNA of the CDR3 is TGTGCCAGCAGCCAAGAGGACAGGGCCTACGAGCAGTACTTC. Translating it yields CASSQEDRAYEQYF.